This T cell receptor (beta chain) was recovered during a study of beta chain features in type 1 diabetes. Overall study: The examined sorted cells totaled about 110 million across samples. Regarding the study as a whole: People with Type 1 diabetes carried modestly yet significantly shorter TCRB CDR3s in all four CD4+ subsets.

cDNA synthesis used the whole RNA isolate, giving expressed TCRB sequences. Sequencing was performed with immunoSEQ multiplex PCR; in TCRdb, only in-frame clones are kept and a portion is missing. Found here are fewer than 110,000 clones, roughly 28% of them singletons; the top ten hold under 0.55%. A few counts support this clone. Its antigen remains unidentified. Trimming cost V 3 bases and J 8 bases; bases outside gene matches: 6. The CDR3 consists of 13 residues. CDR1 and CDR2 (germline): SGHNT, YENEEA. This rearrangement joins TRBV11-3 to TRBJ1-1; 7 bases agree with TRBD1. This clonotype was obtained from a woman under 30 with type 1 diabetes. What was sequenced was central memory CD4+ T cells from blood. CDR3 nucleotides: TGTGCCAGCAGCTTCGATACAGGGGAAGAAGCTTTCTTT. This codes for CASSFDTGEEAFF. Filled out from reference TRBV11-3 and TRBJ1-1, the complete variable domain reads EAGVVQSPRYKIIEKKQPVAFWCNPISGHNTLYWYLQNLGQGPELLIRYENEEAVDDSQLPKDRFSAERLKGVDSTLKIQPAELGDSAVYLCASSFDTGEEAFFGQGTRLTVV.